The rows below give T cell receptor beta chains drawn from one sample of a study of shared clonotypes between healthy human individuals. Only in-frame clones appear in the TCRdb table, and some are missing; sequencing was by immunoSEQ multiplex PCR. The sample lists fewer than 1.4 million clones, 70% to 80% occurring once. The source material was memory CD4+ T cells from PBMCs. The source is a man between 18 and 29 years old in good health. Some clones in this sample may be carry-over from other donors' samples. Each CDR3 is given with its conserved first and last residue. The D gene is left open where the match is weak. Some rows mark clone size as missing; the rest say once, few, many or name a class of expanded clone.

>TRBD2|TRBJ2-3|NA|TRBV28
CASSRYRTSGRTDTQYF
TGTGCCAGCAGCCGCTACCGGACTAGCGGGAGAACAGATACGCAGTATTTT
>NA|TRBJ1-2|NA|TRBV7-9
CASSLAGTNYGYTF
TGTGCCAGCAGCTTGGCAGGGACTAACTATGGCTACACCTTC
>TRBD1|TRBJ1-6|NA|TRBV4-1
CASSQDRADRGNSPLHF
TGCGCCAGCAGCCAAGATCGCGCGGACAGGGGTAATTCACCCCTCCACTTT
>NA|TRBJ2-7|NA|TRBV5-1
CASSLVSDYTGTVEQYF
TGCGCCAGCAGCTTGGTATCGGACTACACAGGGACTGTAGAGCAGTACTTC
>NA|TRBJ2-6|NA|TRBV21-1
CASSKERFPGANVLTF
TGTGCCAGCAGCAAAGAGAGGTTTCCTGGGGCCAACGTCCTGACTTTC
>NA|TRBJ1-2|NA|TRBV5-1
CASSPLTSGYTF
TGCGCCAGCAGCCCGCTAACAAGCGGCTACACCTTC
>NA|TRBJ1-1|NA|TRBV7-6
CASSTRQNTEAFF
TGTGCCAGCAGCACAAGACAGAACACTGAAGCTTTCTTT
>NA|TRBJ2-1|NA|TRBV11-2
CASSLGRYHNEQFF
TGTGCCAGCAGCTTAGGCCGCTATCACAATGAGCAGTTCTTC
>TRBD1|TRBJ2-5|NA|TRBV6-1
CASSDGTGKETQYF
TGTGCCAGCAGTGATGGGACAGGCAAGGAGACCCAGTACTTC
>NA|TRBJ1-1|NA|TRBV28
CASSLSARGNTEAFF
TGTGCCAGCAGTTTATCGGCCAGGGGGAACACTGAAGCTTTCTTT
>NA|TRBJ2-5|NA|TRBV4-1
CASSQGGAEQETQYF
TGCGCCAGCAGCCAAGGGGGAGCGGAACAAGAGACCCAGTACTTC
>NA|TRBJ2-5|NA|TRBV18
CASGDSLQETQYF
TGTGCCAGCGGAGACAGTTTGCAAGAGACCCAGTACTTC
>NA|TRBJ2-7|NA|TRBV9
CASSVGGSYEQYF
TGTGCCAGCAGCGTAGGCGGTTCCTACGAGCAGTACTTC
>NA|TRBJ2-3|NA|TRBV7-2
CATAGQGDTQYF
TGTGCCACCGCCGGGCAAGGAGATACGCAGTATTTT
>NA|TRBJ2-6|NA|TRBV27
CASSLRLGGSGANVLTF
TGTGCCAGCAGTTTAAGGTTGGGGGGCTCTGGGGCCAACGTCCTGACTTTC
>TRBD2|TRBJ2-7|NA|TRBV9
CASSVGEGWYEQYF
TGTGCCAGCAGCGTAGGGGAGGGGTGGTACGAGCAGTACTTC
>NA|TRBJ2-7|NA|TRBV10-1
CANHLRWTSSYEQYF
TGCGCCAACCACTTGCGCTGGACGAGCTCCTACGAGCAGTACTTC
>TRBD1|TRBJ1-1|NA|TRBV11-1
CASSLDPGQGTRAFF
TGTGCCAGCAGCTTAGACCCGGGACAGGGGACTCGGGCTTTCTTT
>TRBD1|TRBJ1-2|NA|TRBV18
CASSPRDSYGYTF
TGTGCCAGCTCACCAAGGGACAGTTATGGCTACACCTTC
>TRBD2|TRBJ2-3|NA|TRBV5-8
CASSSSGKIDTQYF
TGTGCCAGCAGCTCCAGCGGGAAGATAGATACGCAGTATTTT
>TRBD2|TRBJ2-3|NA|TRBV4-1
CASSQRLAGFVGTDTQYF
TGCGCCAGCAGCCAAAGACTAGCGGGCTTTGTGGGGACAGATACGCAGTATTTT
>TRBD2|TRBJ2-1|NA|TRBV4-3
CASSTSGSSNEQFF
TGCGCCAGCTCGACTAGCGGGAGCTCCAATGAGCAGTTCTTC
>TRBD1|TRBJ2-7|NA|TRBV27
CASSQLQGARYEQYF
TGTGCCAGCAGCCAACTACAGGGGGCGCGCTACGAGCAGTACTTC
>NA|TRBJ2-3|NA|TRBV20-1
CSASHTDTQYF
TGCAGTGCTAGCCACACAGATACGCAGTATTTT
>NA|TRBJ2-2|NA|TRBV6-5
CASSWWETNTGELFF
TGTGCCAGCAGTTGGTGGGAGACCAACACCGGGGAGCTGTTTTTT
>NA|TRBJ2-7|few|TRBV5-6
CASRLPGTDYEQYF
TGTGCCAGCAGGTTACCCGGGACTGACTACGAGCAGTACTTC
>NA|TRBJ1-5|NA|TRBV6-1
CASSERQGGQPQHF
TGTGCCAGCAGTGAGAGGCAGGGTGGTCAGCCCCAGCATTTT
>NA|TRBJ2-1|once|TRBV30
CAWSVLGINEQFF
TGTGCCTGGAGTGTCCTAGGTATCAATGAGCAGTTCTTC
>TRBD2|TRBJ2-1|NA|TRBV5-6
CASSLTRTSGSYNEQFF
TGTGCCAGCAGCTTGACCCGGACTAGCGGGTCCTACAATGAGCAGTTCTTC
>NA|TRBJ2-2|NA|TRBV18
CASSPGLNGELFF
TGTGCCAGCTCACCGGGCCTTAACGGGGAGCTGTTTTTT
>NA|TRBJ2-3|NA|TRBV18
CASSPQSAPLTDTQYF
TGTGCCAGCTCACCACAGAGTGCCCCACTCACAGATACGCAGTATTTT
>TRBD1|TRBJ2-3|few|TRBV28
CASSRPLIPPGQGADTQYF
TGTGCCAGCAGCCGACCCCTCATTCCCCCGGGACAGGGGGCAGATACGCAGTATTTT
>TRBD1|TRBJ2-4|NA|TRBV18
CASSLGTEKNIQYF
TGTGCCAGCTCGTTGGGGACAGAGAAAAACATTCAGTACTTC
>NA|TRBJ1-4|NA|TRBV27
CASSRGGRATNEKLFF
TGTGCCAGCAGTAGGGGAGGAAGGGCAACTAATGAAAAACTGTTTTTT
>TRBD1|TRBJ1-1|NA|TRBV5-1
CASSGGQGFEAFF
TGCGCCAGCAGCGGGGGACAGGGGTTTGAAGCTTTCTTT
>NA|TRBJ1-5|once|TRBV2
CASSDRNQPQHF
TGTGCCAGCAGTGACCGCAATCAGCCCCAGCATTTT
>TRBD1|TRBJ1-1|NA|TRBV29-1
CSVRTGRKNTEAFF
TGCAGCGTTAGGACAGGGAGAAAGAACACTGAAGCTTTCTTT
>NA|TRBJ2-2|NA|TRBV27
CASMLTNTGELFF
TGTGCCAGCATGCTAACGAACACCGGGGAGCTGTTTTTT
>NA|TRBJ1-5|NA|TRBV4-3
CASSQTMGYSNQPQHF
TGCGCCAGCAGCCAGACCATGGGCTATAGCAATCAGCCCCAGCATTTT